This T cell receptor beta chain appears in the sequencing data of a study of T cell responses to AZD1222 COVID-19 vaccine. Study-level findings and limits: The breadth and depth of Spike-specific TCRs increased once two AZD1222 doses had been given.

A word on this clone: Its antigen is still unknown.

Assay used: immunoSEQ multiplex PCR; TCRdb lists only in-frame clones, some missing. The sample carries approximately 90,000 clones, under 95% recorded once. V was cut by 5 bases and J by 1 base, with 17 bases left in between. The CDR3 spans 16 residues. Germline values: CDR1 SEHNR, CDR2 FQNEAQ (reference sequence). This clonotype was obtained from an adult in good health. The input for sequencing was peripheral blood, taken on day 0 of AZD1222 vaccination. V gene TRBV7-9 combines with J gene TRBJ2-5, with unresolved D. The CDR3: CASSLTTIGSQETQYF. The CDR3 region has the DNA TGTGCCAGCAGCCTCACGACCATCGGCAGCCAAGAGACCCAGTACTTC. Drawing the rest from reference TRBV7-9 and TRBJ2-5, the complete variable domain is DTGVSQNPRHKITKRGQNVTFRCDPISEHNRLYWYRQTLGQGPEFLTYFQNEAQLEKSRLLSDRFSAERPKGSFSTLEIQRTEQGDSAMYLCASSLTTIGSQETQYFGPGTRLLVL.